The 8 T cell receptor beta chains below all came from one sample that was sequenced in a study of cytomegalovirus exposure and HLA in healthy donors. This table comes from immunoSEQ multiplex PCR, and its TCRdb copy is limited to in-frame clones, with some not included. In the table there are some 120,000 clones, around 85% of which are singletons. Specimen: PBMCs. These receptors were obtained from a woman in her 30s in good health and CMV-seronegative.

This rearrangement joins TRBV5-5 to TRBJ2-7; 9 nucleotides match TRBD1. Unmatched junction bases numbered 10, after V lost 3 bases and J lost 6 bases. Germline lookup yields CDR1 SGHKS and CDR2 YYEKEE (reference sequence). The CDR3 covers 15 residues. The CDR3 nucleotides read TGTGCCAGCAGCTCAGGGACAGGGATTTTTGGCGAGCAGTACTTC. Translated: CASSSGTGIFGEQYF.

This clone was recorded only once. This chain joins TRBV4-3 and TRBJ2-7; D possibly corresponds to TRBD2 (6 bases). The CDR3 is 15 residues long. CDR1 and CDR2 (germline): LGHNA, YSLEER. Trimming took off 4 bases at V and 0 bases at J, with 13 bases between the two ends. The CDR3 DNA reads as TGCGCCAGCAGCCCGGATCGGGGGTACTCCTACGAGCAGTACTTC. Amino acids: CASSPDRGYSYEQYF.

This chain uses TRBV2 with TRBJ2-1; D is unresolved. The ends were cut back, 3 bases at V and 6 bases at J, with 9 bases in the middle. Germline CDR1 and CDR2: SNHLY and FYNNEI. CDR3 length: 13 residues. The CDR3 DNA reads as TGTGCCAGCAGTGATTGGTTAGCCAATGAGCAGTTCTTC. Amino acids: CASSDWLANEQFF. Full variable domain (remainder filled in from reference TRBV2 and TRBJ2-1): EPEVTQTPSHQVTQMGQEVILRCVPISNHLYFYWYRQILGQKVEFLVSFYNNEISEKSEIFDDQFSVERPDGSNFTLKIRSTKLEDSAMYFCASSDWLANEQFFGPGTRLTVL.

The rearrangement uses TRBV9 and TRBJ2-7; weak D call: TRBD2 (7 bases). Trimming removed 4 bases from V and 2 bases from J, with 22 bases in between. CDR3 size: 17 residues. From germline, CDR1 is SGDLS and CDR2 YYNGEE. The CDR3 sequence: CASSSSDGGGLPYEQYF. The CDR3, as DNA: TGTGCCAGCAGCTCCTCCGACGGCGGGGGCCTTCCCTACGAGCAGTACTTC.

The CDR3 bases are TGTGCCAGCAGCTCTAGCGGGGGGTACTATGGCTACACCTTC. This codes for CASSSSGGYYGYTF. V is TRBV5-6 and J is TRBJ1-2; possibly TRBD1 for D (5 bases). Germline V CDR1 and CDR2: SGHDT, YYEEEE. The CDR3 length is 14 residues. The germline V and J ends were trimmed by 3 bases and 3 bases, with 12 bases remaining between them.

The chain combines TRBV11-3 with TRBJ2-7, with D maybe TRBD2 (6 bases). The V and J ends lost 1 base and 4 bases respectively, with 14 bases between them. The germline gives CDR1 SGHNT, CDR2 YENEEA. The CDR3 extends over 15 amino acids. The CDR3 DNA sequence: TGTGCCAGCAGCTTAGTGTCGGGGGTCCTATACGAGCAGTACTTC. This codes for CASSLVSGVLYEQYF. Full variable domain (outside the CDR3, taken from reference TRBV11-3 and TRBJ2-7): EAGVVQSPRYKIIEKKQPVAFWCNPISGHNTLYWYLQNLGQGPELLIRYENEEAVDDSQLPKDRFSAERLKGVDSTLKIQPAELGDSAVYLCASSLVSGVLYEQYFGPGTRLTVT.

The chain has TRBV6-6 and TRBJ2-3; 7 nucleotides match TRBD2. V lost 6 bases to trimming and J lost 4 bases; unmatched junction nucleotides: 7. CDR3 size: 14 residues. CDR1 and CDR2 from the germline V gene are MNHNY and SVGAGI (reference sequence). CDR3 DNA sequence: TGTGCCAGCAGCCGGAGCGGGGTCGCAGATACGCAGTATTTT. Translating it yields CASSRSGVADTQYF.

The rearrangement uses TRBV6-6 and TRBJ2-5, with TRBD2 identical over 10 bases. The CDR3 loop spans 14 amino acids. Germline CDR1 and CDR2: MNHNY and SVGAGI (reference sequence). V shed 5 bases, J shed 5 bases, and the junction held 5 bases outside the gene matches. CDR3: CASSERGGHETQYF. In DNA form, the CDR3 reads TGTGCCAGCAGTGAGCGGGGGGGCCATGAGACCCAGTACTTC.